Each of the 26 T cell receptor beta chains below was sequenced from the same sample in a study of cytomegalovirus exposure and HLA in healthy donors. The PCR used 60 Vbeta and 13 Jbeta primers. Only in-frame clones appear in the TCRdb table, and some are missing; sequencing was by immunoSEQ multiplex PCR. Of about 110,000 clones listed, 60% to 85% are singletons. Material: PBMCs. The receptors were sampled from a woman aged 40 to 50 in good health and CMV-seropositive.

The J gene is TRBJ1-4, the V gene TRBV5-4; 7 bases are a match to TRBD1. The germline V gene has CDR1 SGHNT and CDR2 YYREEE (reference sequence). The V gene end was trimmed by 4 bases and the J gene end by 6 bases; junction bases not matched to a gene: 15. This CDR3 is built from 17 residues. CDR3 coding DNA: TGTGCCAGCAGCCCATCTATCGTAAGGGGGCCTGATGAAAAACTGTTTTTT. It yields the protein CASSPSIVRGPDEKLFF.

This clone was picked up a small number of times. The rearrangement uses TRBV4-1 and TRBJ2-5, with unresolved D. V dropped 1 base and J dropped 4 bases, with 10 bases sitting between them. Germline lookup yields CDR1 MGHRA and CDR2 YSYEKL. This CDR3 is 14 amino acids long. CDR3 in DNA: TGCGCCAGCAGCCAAGTTGTAGTGTCAGAGACCCAGTACTTC. This gives the protein CASSQVVVSETQYF.

The table lists this clone with a count of one. This CDR3 is CASSVEWDTSWEQYF. In DNA form, the CDR3 reads TGTGCCAGCAGCGTAGAGTGGGACACTAGTTGGGAGCAGTACTTC. The chain uses TRBV9 and TRBJ2-7; maybe TRBD1 (6 bases). The V and J ends lost 0 bases and 7 bases respectively, with 17 bases between them. This CDR3 has 15 residues. Germline V gene sequence: CDR1 SGDLS, CDR2 YYNGEE.

The V call is TRBV5-1, the J call TRBJ2-3; TRBD2 agrees at 10 bases. V was clipped by 1 base and J by 1 base; unmatched bases: 9. The CDR3 consists of 18 residues. The germline gives CDR1 SGHRS, CDR2 YFSETQ. The CDR3 loop is CASSLQAGGAGRTDTQYF. The DNA for the CDR3 is TGCGCCAGCAGCTTGCAAGCGGGGGGGGCCGGACGCACAGATACGCAGTATTTT.

This clone is a singleton in its sample. The chain combines TRBV19 with TRBJ2-1, with a weak D call TRBD1 (5 bases). CDR1 and CDR2 (germline): LNHDA, SQIVND (reference sequence). The V end lost 5 bases, the J end lost 9 bases, and 17 bases lay between the germline ends. This CDR3 contains 14 residues. CDR3 DNA: TGTGCCAGTAGTCAATCGGGCAGGGAACGTGAGCAGTTCTTC. It codes for CASSQSGREREQFF.

The V call is TRBV7-9, the J call TRBJ2-2, with 9 bases lining up with TRBD1. There are 19 residues in the CDR3. J was trimmed by 2 bases and V by 10 bases; bases with no gene match: 20. Germline CDR1 reads SEHNR; CDR2 reads FQNEAQ (reference sequence). The CDR3: CATTIAGTGNLHNTGELFF. DNA for the CDR3: TGTGCCACCACGATCGCAGGGACAGGGAACCTCCATAACACCGGGGAGCTGTTTTTT.

The rearrangement joins TRBV5-4 to TRBJ2-5, with a possible D match to TRBD2 (5 bases). This CDR3 spans 13 amino acids. The germline V gene has CDR1 SGHNT and CDR2 YYREEE (reference sequence). Trimming removed 4 bases at V and 2 bases at J, with 9 bases between. The CDR3 DNA follows: TGTGCCAGCAGCCGGACTCCTCAAGAGACCCAGTACTTC. It translates to CASSRTPQETQYF.

The chain employs TRBV7-8 and TRBJ1-4; D ambiguous. From germline, CDR1 is SGHVS and CDR2 FQNEAQ. Trimming removed 5 bases from V and 3 bases from J, with 13 bases in between. CDR3 length equals 15 residues. CDR3 DNA sequence: TGTGCCAGCAGCCTTGGACTGATGGCTAATGAAAAACTGTTTTTT. It encodes CASSLGLMANEKLFF.

The V gene is TRBV6-1, the J gene TRBJ2-7, with D possibly matching TRBD2 (5 bases). Germline V gene lookup returns CDR1 MNHNS and CDR2 SASEGT. This CDR3 region has 13 residues. V lost 6 bases to trimming and J lost 5 bases, with 14 bases between them. The CDR3 DNA reads TGTGCCAGCAGAAATAGCCCCGGGGACGAGCAGTACTTC. This sequence encodes CASRNSPGDEQYF.

The genes are TRBV19 and TRBJ1-1, with a weak D call TRBD1 (5 bases). Germline V gives CDR1 LNHDA, CDR2 SQIVND (reference sequence). The CDR3 covers 15 residues. V was trimmed by 4 bases and J by 4 bases, leaving 16 bases between them. The CDR3 DNA is TGTGCCAGTAGTACCTCCGGGACCGGGAGCACTGAAGCTTTCTTT. Its protein is CASSTSGTGSTEAFF.

The gene calls are TRBV5-3 and TRBJ2-3; 12 bases match TRBD2. TRBV5-3 is reported as an ORF; its role is uncertain. After removal of 4 bases from V and 2 bases from J, the junction contained 5 bases not matched to a gene. The CDR3 consists of 16 residues. CDR3 coding DNA: TGTGCCAGAAGCCCGACTAGCGGGGGCCACACAGATACGCAGTATTTT. It translates to CARSPTSGGHTDTQYF.

V is TRBV7-2 and J is TRBJ2-2; 8 bases are a match to TRBD1. V gave up 5 bases and J gave up 5 bases; unmatched junction bases: 7. CDR1 and CDR2 (germline): SGHTA, FQGNSA. The CDR3 sequence is 15 residues long. In DNA, the CDR3 is TGTGCCAGCAGCAGACAGGGGATCGGGACCGGGGAGCTGTTTTTT. Translating gives CASSRQGIGTGELFF.

The V gene is TRBV4-3, the J gene TRBJ1-4, with TRBD1 as a possible D gene (6 bases). The V gene lost 0 bases and the J gene lost 10 bases, with 24 bases spanning the gap. Germline V CDR1 and CDR2: LGHNA, YSLEER. The CDR3 consists of 18 residues. The CDR3 here is CASSQDTGSGLGLGKLFF. DNA for the CDR3: TGCGCCAGCAGCCAAGATACAGGGTCCGGCCTAGGGTTGGGAAAACTGTTTTTT.

V and J are TRBV18 and TRBJ2-7; 8 nucleotides align to TRBD2. Unmatched junction bases numbered 12, after V lost 3 bases and J lost 2 bases. The CDR3 runs to 17 residues. CDR1 KGHSH and CDR2 LQKENI come from the germline V gene. As DNA, the CDR3 is TGTGCCAGCTCACCCCCGGGGGTAGCGGGGACCCCCTACGAGCAGTACTTC. This sequence encodes CASSPPGVAGTPYEQYF.

This chain uses TRBV5-1 with TRBJ1-5; 10 bases line up with TRBD1. J was trimmed by 2 bases and V by 6 bases; bases with no gene match: 2. This CDR3 comprises 14 residues. The V gene's germline CDR1 is SGHRS and CDR2 YFSETQ. The CDR3 bases are TGCGCCAGCACCGGGACAGGGGGCAATCAGCCCCAGCATTTT. Its translation is CASTGTGGNQPQHF.

The chain recombines TRBV19 with TRBJ1-5; 10 nucleotides match TRBD1. The CDR3 sequence is 18 residues long. CDR1 LNHDA and CDR2 SQIVND come from the germline V gene (reference sequence). V shed 4 bases and J 1 base; nucleotides not matched to a gene: 10. The DNA for the CDR3 is TGTGCCAGTAGTACTCTCCGGGACAGGGGTGGAAGCAATCAGCCCCAGCATTTT. Its translation is CASSTLRDRGGSNQPQHF.

V is TRBV6-5 and J is TRBJ2-7; D may be TRBD2 (5 bases). The CDR3 runs 14 residues. Per the germline V gene, CDR1 is MNHEY and CDR2 is SVGAGI. V dropped 6 bases and J dropped 6 bases, with 18 bases sitting between them. CDR3 protein: CASRPGLASAEQYF. CDR3 bases: TGTGCCAGCAGGCCCGGACTGGCGAGCGCCGAGCAGTACTTC.

Only one count was recorded for this clone. J is TRBJ1-3 and V is TRBV4-3; tentatively, D is TRBD1 (5 bases). Trimming left V 2 bases short and J 2 bases short, with 19 bases between. This CDR3 comprises 18 residues. Germline CDR1 reads LGHNA; CDR2 reads YSLEER. CDR3 in DNA: TGCGCCAGCAGCCAATCATTTTATAGGGGTTCCCCTGGAAACACCATATATTTT. Protein product: CASSQSFYRGSPGNTIYF.

This clone was seen once. The chain recombines TRBV5-5 with TRBJ2-5, with 12 bases identical to TRBD2. Germline V gene sequence: CDR1 SGHKS, CDR2 YYEKEE (reference sequence). V gave up 1 base and J gave up 5 bases; unmatched junction bases: 9. The CDR3 consists of 17 residues. CDR3 protein: CASSLFLAGGPGETQYF. The CDR3 DNA reads as TGTGCCAGCAGCTTGTTCCTAGCGGGGGGGCCCGGGGAGACCCAGTACTTC.

The chain uses TRBV5-8 and TRBJ2-2; unclear D gene. Germline assignment: CDR1 SGHTS and CDR2 YDEGEE. The CDR3 covers 14 residues. V shed 0 bases and J shed 4 bases, with 7 bases lying between them. This chain's CDR3 is CASSLGDSTGELFF. In nucleotides, the CDR3 is TGTGCCAGCAGCTTGGGTGATAGCACCGGGGAGCTGTTTTTT. The full variable domain, completed using reference TRBV5-8 and TRBJ2-2, is EAGVTQSPTHLIKTRGQQATLRCSPISGHTSVYWYQQALGLGLQFLLWYDEGEERNRGNFPPRFSGRQFPNYSSELNVNALELEDSALYLCASSLGDSTGELFFGEGSRLTVL.

The chain links TRBV29-1 to TRBJ2-7, with 7 nucleotides matching TRBD2. The CDR3 is 16 amino acids. Germline values: CDR1 SQVTM, CDR2 ANQGSEA. The V and J ends lost 0 bases and 4 bases, in that order; junction bases with no gene match: 12. CDR3 in amino acids: CSVEDPNRQGGYEQYF. In DNA form, the CDR3 reads TGCAGCGTTGAAGACCCCAACCGGCAGGGAGGGTACGAGCAGTACTTC.

This clone was picked up a small number of times. The V call is TRBV7-9, the J call TRBJ2-7; 7 bases are a match to TRBD1. V shed 6 bases and J 2 bases; nucleotides not matched to a gene: 10. The CDR3 has 15 residues. CDR1 SEHNR and CDR2 FQNEAQ come from the germline V gene (reference sequence). CDR3 sequence (DNA): TGTGCCAGCAGGGCTACCGGGACAGTAACCTACGAGCAGTACTTC. It is translated as CASRATGTVTYEQYF.

This chain links TRBV9 with TRBJ2-2, with a possible D match to TRBD1 (5 bases). The V end was cut by 4 bases, the J end by 5 bases, with 12 bases between. This CDR3 is built from 14 residues. Germline-derived CDR1 and CDR2 are SGDLS and YYNGEE. The CDR3 spells CASSPRQRTGELFF. The CDR3 coding sequence is TGTGCCAGCAGCCCCCGACAGAGAACCGGGGAGCTGTTTTTT.

The sample holds a few counts of this clone. The CDR3 protein is CASSLGRTDTQYF. For the CDR3, the DNA is TGTGCCAGCAGCTTGGGGCGCACAGATACGCAGTATTTT. The rearrangement links TRBV5-6 to TRBJ2-3, with unresolved D. Trimming removed 0 bases from V and 1 base from J, with 3 bases in between. The CDR3 has 13 amino acids. Germline V gene lookup returns CDR1 SGHDT and CDR2 YYEEEE.

Remarks on this clone: One end of the junction is discordant with germline, which a read error may explain. The chain links TRBV7-7 to TRBJ2-7, with D perhaps matching TRBD1 (5 bases). CDR3 length equals 13 residues. Germline V gives CDR1 SSHAT, CDR2 FNYEAQ (reference sequence). The CDR3 loop reads CASSLTENYEQYF. The CDR3 DNA sequence: TGTGCTAGCAGCTTGACAGAGAACTACGAGCAGTACTTC.

The DNA for the CDR3 is TGTGCCAGCACCCGGGGGGGGACCCTCTACAATGAGCAGTTCTTC. Translation: CASTRGGTLYNEQFF. The rearrangement joins TRBV27 to TRBJ2-1, with 8 bases lining up with TRBD2. The V segment lost 7 bases and the J segment 3 bases; nucleotides outside the gene matches: 8. CDR1 is MNHEY and CDR2 is SMNVEV in the germline V gene (reference sequence). This CDR3 is 15 amino acids long.